One sample yielded the 25 T cell receptor beta chains listed below, sequenced in a study of beta chain features in type 1 diabetes (dated by TCRdb to the late 2010s). Study-wide conclusions, independent of this receptor: In all four CD4+ subsets, TCRB CDR3 length was moderately but significantly shorter in type 1 diabetes patients.

Library preparation employed the immunoSEQ multiplex PCR assay. The entire amount of isolated RNA was reverse transcribed using the High Capacity cDNA Reverse Transcription Kit, so the sequenced TCRB transcripts were expressed ones. TCRdb took this table from immuneACCESS and kept in-frame rearrangements with V and J called. Such tables lack part of the clones; where checked against another copy, unresolved V genes explain under half of the gap, and the rest is unexplained. This sample gives around 150,000 clones in total; 6.5% to 10% of them show up just once. 0.54% of the sample belongs to the ten largest clones. These receptors have no known antigen. Sequenced sample: central memory CD4+ T cells from blood. These receptors originate from a woman aged 18-30 years with type 1 diabetes.

The chain uses TRBV20-1 and TRBJ1-1; D remains unclear. This CDR3 is built from 11 residues. CDR1 and CDR2 (germline): DFQATT, SNEGSKA (reference sequence). The ends were cut back, 5 bases at V and 4 bases at J, with 8 bases in the middle. For the CDR3, the DNA is TGCAGTGCTTTCCCACTCACTGAAGCTTTCTTT. Translation: CSAFPLTEAFF.

In its sample, this clone was seen a few times. This chain joins TRBV5-1 and TRBJ1-5, with D perhaps matching TRBD1 (5 bases). Trimming pared 0 bases from V and 0 bases from J, leaving 7 bases between. CDR1 and CDR2 (germline): SGHRS, YFSETQ. The length of the CDR3 is 15 residues. The CDR3 region is CASSLGTLSNQPQHF. The CDR3 DNA is TGCGCCAGCAGCTTGGGGACACTTAGCAATCAGCCCCAGCATTTT.

In this sample, this clone turned up a few times. The CDR3 DNA sequence: TGTGCCAGCAGCCCCTACCAGGGACTCTCTCCTCAAGAGACCCAGTACTTC. Translated: CASSPYQGLSPQETQYF. The V gene is TRBV7-2, the J gene TRBJ2-5; TRBD2 is a possible D gene (6 bases). The V end was cut by 5 bases, the J end by 2 bases, with 21 bases between. Germline assignment: CDR1 SGHTA and CDR2 FQGNSA. The CDR3 sequence is 17 residues long.

This rearrangement joins TRBV5-1 to TRBJ2-5, with D maybe TRBD2 (5 bases). Trimming removed 4 bases at V and 0 bases at J, with 7 bases between. The CDR3 is 13 residues long. Germline CDR1 SGHRS, CDR2 YFSETQ. Here the CDR3 DNA reads TGCGCCAGCAGCCCCGGGAACCAAGAGACCCAGTACTTC. It is translated as CASSPGNQETQYF.

This chain links TRBV19 with TRBJ2-7; TRBD1 aligns across 11 bases. V lost 7 bases to trimming and J lost 4 bases; unmatched junction nucleotides: 6. The germline V gene encodes CDR1 LNHDA and CDR2 SQIVND (reference sequence). The CDR3 has 14 residues. The CDR3: CASNPGTGGYEQYF. CDR3 DNA sequence: TGTGCCAGTAACCCCGGGACAGGGGGATACGAGCAGTACTTC.

The chain employs TRBV2 and TRBJ2-5; a possible D gene is TRBD1 (5 bases). CDR3 length: 12 residues. Germline values: CDR1 SNHLY, CDR2 FYNNEI. V dropped 3 bases and J dropped 4 bases, with 6 bases sitting between them. In DNA, the CDR3 is TGTGCCAGCAGTGACAGGGTAGAGACCCAGTACTTC. It is translated as CASSDRVETQYF.

The chain joins TRBV2 to TRBJ1-2, with TRBD1 matching 7 bases. This CDR3 region has 16 residues. Losses at the gene ends were 1 base for V and 4 bases for J; bases not matched to a gene: 9. Germline V gene lookup returns CDR1 SNHLY and CDR2 FYNNEI. The CDR3 here is CASSEGYEQGIYGYTF. The CDR3 DNA reads as TGTGCCAGCAGTGAAGGATACGAACAGGGGATCTATGGCTACACCTTC.

The sample holds a few counts of this clone. The CDR3 spells CASSQDHGSGPRLYF. The CDR3 DNA sequence: TGCGCCAGCAGCCAAGATCACGGTAGCGGGCCCCGCCTGTATTTT. V and J are TRBV4-3 and TRBJ2-3; 7 bases map to TRBD2. Per the germline V gene, CDR1 is LGHNA and CDR2 is YSLEER. The trim removed 0 bases at V and 14 bases at J, leaving 14 bases unmatched. The CDR3 consists of 15 residues.

This clone has more than one count but fewer than ten. The genes are TRBV30 and TRBJ2-2; perhaps TRBD1 as D (6 bases). The CDR3 totals 14 residues. Germline CDR1 is GTSNPN and CDR2 is SVGIG (reference sequence). V gave up 1 base and J gave up 4 bases, with 10 bases separating them. The CDR3 sequence: CAWSGFRGTGELFF. In DNA, the CDR3 is TGTGCCTGGAGTGGCTTCAGGGGCACCGGGGAGCTGTTTTTT. Complete variable domain (other parts from reference TRBV30 and TRBJ2-2): SQTIHQWPATLVQPVGSPLSLECTVEGTSNPNLYWYRQAAGRGLQLLFYSVGIGQISSEVPQNLSASRPQDRQFILSSKKLLLSDSGFYLCAWSGFRGTGELFFGEGSRLTVL.

The rearrangement uses TRBV7-2 and TRBJ2-1; D is undetermined. CDR3 size: 11 residues. Deletions cut 5 bases from V and 9 bases from J, with 8 bases between. Germline V gives CDR1 SGHTA, CDR2 FQGNSA. DNA of the CDR3: TGTGCCAGCAGCCCAATCGGTGAGCAGTTCTTC. Translated: CASSPIGEQFF.

A few counts support this clone. The chain links TRBV5-4 to TRBJ1-2; D is unresolved. The germline CDR1 and CDR2 sequences are SGHNT and YYREEE (reference sequence). The CDR3 consists of 13 residues. The ends were cut back, 5 bases at V and 2 bases at J, with 10 bases in the middle. The CDR3 DNA reads TGTGCCAGCAGACTTGACGGGAACTATGGCTACACCTTC. Protein sequence: CASRLDGNYGYTF.

This clone was seen a handful of times. The chain couples TRBV5-4 to TRBJ1-1, with a possible D match to TRBD1 (6 bases). Germline V CDR1 and CDR2: SGHNT, YYREEE (reference sequence). This CDR3 spans 16 amino acids. The V end lost 2 bases, the J end lost 1 base, and 15 bases lay between the germline ends. CDR3 DNA: TGTGCCAGCAGCTTCCTTCTTACAGGGCCGAACACTGAAGCTTTCTTT. It is translated as CASSFLLTGPNTEAFF.

V and J are TRBV15 and TRBJ1-1; maybe TRBD1 (5 bases). V was trimmed by 1 base and J by 0 bases, leaving 12 bases between them. The CDR3 is made up of 16 amino acids. The germline CDR1 and CDR2 sequences are LNHNV and YYDKDF (reference sequence). The CDR3 is CATSRVGGAMNTEAFF. The CDR3 bases are TGTGCCACCAGCAGAGTCGGTGGGGCCATGAACACTGAAGCTTTCTTT.

This clone was found a few times. V gene TRBV2 combines with J gene TRBJ1-5; possible D gene TRBD1, 6 bases. V lost 9 bases and J lost 2, with 14 bases in between. The CDR3 is 14 amino acids. Germline CDR1 SNHLY, CDR2 FYNNEI. CDR3 loop: CASLGQVGNQPQHF. For the CDR3, the DNA is TGTGCCAGTCTGGGACAAGTTGGCAATCAGCCCCAGCATTTT.

This clone was observed a few times. The chain recombines TRBV5-5 with TRBJ1-4, with D perhaps matching TRBD1 (6 bases). V lost 2 bases to trimming and J lost 8 bases, with 13 bases between them. The CDR3 has 14 residues. Germline CDR1 is SGHKS and CDR2 is YYEKEE (reference sequence). CDR3: CASSFGQLGEKLFF. CDR3 DNA: TGTGCCAGCAGCTTCGGACAGCTAGGAGAAAAACTGTTTTTT. Based on the CDR3 plus reference TRBV5-5 and TRBJ1-4, the full variable domain is DAGVTQSPTHLIKTRGQQVTLRCSPISGHKSVSWYQQVLGQGPQFIFQYYEKEERGRGNFPDRFSARQFPNYSSELNVNALLLGDSALYLCASSFGQLGEKLFFGSGTQLSVL.

This chain uses TRBV5-1 with TRBJ2-3, with 9 bases lining up with TRBD2. CDR3 size: 16 residues. Germline V gives CDR1 SGHRS, CDR2 YFSETQ. Trimming removed 6 bases from V and 4 bases from J; junction bases left unmatched: 12. The CDR3 is CASMAGGSGRSDTQYF. The CDR3 region has the DNA TGCGCCAGCATGGCCGGGGGTAGCGGGAGATCAGATACGCAGTATTTT.

The rearrangement uses TRBV19 and TRBJ2-5; a possible D gene is TRBD2 (6 bases). Germline lookup yields CDR1 LNHDA and CDR2 SQIVND (reference sequence). V was cut by 4 bases and J by 0 bases, with 15 bases left in between. CDR3 length: 16 amino acids. In nucleotides, the CDR3 is TGTGCCAGTAGTACCTTCCTCCTAGCGAACCAAGAGACCCAGTACTTC. Its translation is CASSTFLLANQETQYF.

This chain connects TRBV18 to TRBJ2-6; a possible D gene is TRBD2 (6 bases). Per the germline V gene, CDR1 is KGHSH and CDR2 is LQKENI. The V end was cut by 5 bases, the J end by 6 bases, with 17 bases between. The CDR3 has 16 residues. The DNA for the CDR3 is TGTGCCAGCTCAAGGACTACCCAGGGCCCGGCCAACGTCCTGACTTTC. It yields the protein CASSRTTQGPANVLTF.

The genes are TRBV4-1 and TRBJ2-1, with D unclear. V gave up 5 bases and J gave up 5 bases, with 10 bases separating them. CDR1 MGHRA and CDR2 YSYEKL come from the germline V gene. The length of the CDR3 is 13 residues. CDR3: CASSARSDNEQFF. The CDR3 DNA follows: TGCGCCAGCAGCGCTCGAAGCGACAATGAGCAGTTCTTC.

This clone turned up a few times. V is TRBV7-6 and J is TRBJ2-1; D unresolved. The V end lost 2 bases, the J end lost 3 bases, and 5 bases lay between the germline ends. The CDR3 runs 13 residues. Germline CDR1 SGHVS, CDR2 FNYEAQ. The chain's CDR3 is CASSLISYNEQFF. DNA for the CDR3: TGTGCCAGCAGCTTAATCAGCTACAATGAGCAGTTCTTC.

Only a few counts were recorded for this clone. This chain uses TRBV10-3 with TRBJ1-1; 10 nucleotides align to TRBD1. Germline trimming cut 6 bases from V and 6 bases from J; bases unmatched to any gene: 4. Per germline, CDR1 ENHRY and CDR2 SYGVKD. This CDR3 has 13 amino acids. The CDR3 loop is CAISGTGEAEAFF. The CDR3 DNA reads as TGTGCCATCAGCGGGACAGGGGAGGCTGAAGCTTTCTTT.

In this sample, this clone turned up a few times. This chain joins TRBV25-1 and TRBJ2-7, with D unresolved. Germline V gene sequence: CDR1 MGHDK, CDR2 SYGVNS. The CDR3 contains 14 residues. V was pared by 4 bases and J by 2 bases, with 12 bases between. The CDR3 nucleotides read TGTGCCAGCAGTGCTGTAGGAGCAGCCTACGAGCAGTACTTC. Amino acid sequence: CASSAVGAAYEQYF.

This clone was counted a few times. The chain joins TRBV30 to TRBJ2-1; D is ambiguous. Trimming cost V 2 bases and J 7 bases, with 6 bases left between them. There are 11 residues in the CDR3. CDR1 is GTSNPN, CDR2 SVGIG, per germline (reference sequence). In DNA, the CDR3 is TGTGCCTGGAGTCCCAGAAATGAGCAGTTCTTC. This sequence encodes CAWSPRNEQFF.

The chain employs TRBV9 and TRBJ1-2; D is unclear. Looked up from germline, CDR1 is SGDLS and CDR2 is YYNGEE. The CDR3 has 15 residues. The V gene lost 0 bases and the J gene lost 5 bases, with 14 bases spanning the gap. In DNA, the CDR3 is TGTGCCAGCAGCGTAGCCCCCGGGGTTGAGTATGGCTACACCTTC. This encodes CASSVAPGVEYGYTF. Drawing the rest from reference TRBV9 and TRBJ1-2, the complete variable domain is DSGVTQTPKHLITATGQRVTLRCSPRSGDLSVYWYQQSLDQGLQFLIQYYNGEERAKGNILERFSAQQFPDLHSELNLSSLELGDSALYFCASSVAPGVEYGYTFGSGTRLTVV.

The sample holds a few counts of this clone. This chain joins TRBV29-1 and TRBJ1-1; 10 positions match TRBD1. V lost 6 bases and J lost 0; bases outside the gene matches: 1. This CDR3 is 13 amino acids long. Germline values: CDR1 SQVTM, CDR2 ANQGSEA. The CDR3 DNA reads as TGCAGCGTAGGACAGGGGGTGAACACTGAAGCTTTCTTT. This codes for CSVGQGVNTEAFF.